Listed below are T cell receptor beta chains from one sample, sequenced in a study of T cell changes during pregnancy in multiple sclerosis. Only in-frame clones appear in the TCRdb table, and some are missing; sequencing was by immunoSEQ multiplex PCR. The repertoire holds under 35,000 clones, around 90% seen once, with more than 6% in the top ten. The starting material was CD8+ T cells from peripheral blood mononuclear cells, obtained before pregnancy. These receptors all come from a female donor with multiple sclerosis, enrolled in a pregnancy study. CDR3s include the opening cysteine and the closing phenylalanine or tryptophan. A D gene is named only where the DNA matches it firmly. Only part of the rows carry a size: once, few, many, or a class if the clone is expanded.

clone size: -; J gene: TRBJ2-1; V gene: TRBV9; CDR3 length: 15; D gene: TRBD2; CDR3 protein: CASSELAGGDNEQFF; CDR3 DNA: TGTGCCAGCAGCGAACTAGCGGGAGGTGACAATGAGCAGTTCTTC
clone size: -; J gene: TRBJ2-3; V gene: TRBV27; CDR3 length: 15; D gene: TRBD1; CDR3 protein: CASCPRDRGTDTQYF; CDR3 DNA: TGTGCCAGCTGCCCCCGGGACAGGGGCACAGATACGCAGTATTTT
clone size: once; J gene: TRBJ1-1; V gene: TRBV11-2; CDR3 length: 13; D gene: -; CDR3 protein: CASRVTGNYEAFF; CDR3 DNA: TGTGCCAGCAGAGTAACGGGAAATTATGAAGCTTTCTTT
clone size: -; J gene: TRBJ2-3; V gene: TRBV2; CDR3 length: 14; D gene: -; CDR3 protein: CASGDSGSTDTQYF; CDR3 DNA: TGTGCCAGCGGCGATAGCGGTAGCACAGATACGCAGTATTTT
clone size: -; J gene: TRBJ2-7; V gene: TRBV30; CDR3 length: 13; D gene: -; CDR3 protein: CAWKEYRDYEQYF; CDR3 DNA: TGTGCCTGGAAAGAGTACAGGGATTACGAGCAGTACTTC
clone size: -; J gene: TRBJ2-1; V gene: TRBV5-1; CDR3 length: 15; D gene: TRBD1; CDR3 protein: CASSLDGTGINEQFF; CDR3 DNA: TGCGCCAGCAGCTTGGACGGGACAGGGATCAATGAGCAGTTCTTC
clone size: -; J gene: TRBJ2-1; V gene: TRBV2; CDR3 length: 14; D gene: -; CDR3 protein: CATTSFSKYNEQFF; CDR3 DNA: TGTGCCACCACTAGCTTCTCCAAGTACAATGAGCAGTTCTTC
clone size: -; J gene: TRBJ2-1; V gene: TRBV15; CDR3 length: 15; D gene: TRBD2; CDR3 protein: CATSRVAGVTDEQFF; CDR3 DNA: TGTGCCACCAGCAGAGTAGCGGGAGTTACCGATGAGCAGTTCTTC
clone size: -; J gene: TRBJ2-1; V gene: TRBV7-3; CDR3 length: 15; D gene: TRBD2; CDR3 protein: CASSPSGGPGNEQFF; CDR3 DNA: TGTGCCAGCAGCCCCAGCGGGGGGCCAGGCAATGAGCAGTTCTTC
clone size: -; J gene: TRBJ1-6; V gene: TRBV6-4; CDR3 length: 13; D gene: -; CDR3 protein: CASSEGVESPLHF; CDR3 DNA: TGTGCCAGCAGTGAAGGGGTAGAATCACCCCTCCACTTT
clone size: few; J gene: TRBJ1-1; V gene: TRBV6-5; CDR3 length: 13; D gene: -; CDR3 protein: CASSYVGSTEAFF; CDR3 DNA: TGTGCCAGCAGTTATGTGGGCTCCACTGAAGCTTTCTTT
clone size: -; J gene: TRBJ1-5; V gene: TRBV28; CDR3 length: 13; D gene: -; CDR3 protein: CASSLVGGQPQHF; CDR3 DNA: TGTGCCAGCAGTTTGGTGGGGGGGCAGCCCCAGCATTTT
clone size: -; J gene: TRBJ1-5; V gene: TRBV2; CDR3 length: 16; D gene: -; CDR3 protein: CASSEDHPGSNQPQHF; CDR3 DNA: TGTGCCAGCAGTGAAGACCACCCCGGGAGCAATCAGCCCCAGCATTTT
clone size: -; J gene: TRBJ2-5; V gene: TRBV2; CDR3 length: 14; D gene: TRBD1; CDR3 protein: CASTHRGRMETQYF; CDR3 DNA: TGTGCCAGCACACACAGGGGGCGCATGGAGACCCAGTACTTC
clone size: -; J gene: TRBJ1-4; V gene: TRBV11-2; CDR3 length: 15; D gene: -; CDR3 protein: CASSFTVATNEKLFF; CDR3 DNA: TGTGCCAGCAGCTTTACGGTTGCAACTAATGAAAAACTGTTTTTT
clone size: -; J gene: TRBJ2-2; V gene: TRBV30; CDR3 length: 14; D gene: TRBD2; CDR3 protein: CAAGLAANTGELFF; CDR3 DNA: TGTGCCGCCGGACTAGCGGCAAACACCGGGGAGCTGTTTTTT
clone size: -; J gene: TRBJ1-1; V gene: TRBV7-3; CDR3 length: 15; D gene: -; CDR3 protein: CASSPSDNGNTEAFF; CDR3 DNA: TGTGCCAGCAGCCCCTCCGACAATGGGAACACTGAAGCTTTCTTT
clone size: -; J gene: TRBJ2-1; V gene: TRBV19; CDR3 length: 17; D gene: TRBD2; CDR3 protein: CASSTPWAGGSYNEQFF; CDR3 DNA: TGTGCCAGTAGTACTCCCTGGGCGGGGGGCTCCTACAATGAGCAGTTCTTC
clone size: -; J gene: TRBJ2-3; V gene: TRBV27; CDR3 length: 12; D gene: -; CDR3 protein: CASNIDTDTQYF; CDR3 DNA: TGTGCCAGCAACATTGACACAGATACGCAGTATTTT
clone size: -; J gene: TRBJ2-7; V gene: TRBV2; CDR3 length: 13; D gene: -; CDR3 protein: CASSDPGLDEQYF; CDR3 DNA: TGTGCCAGCAGTGACCCAGGTTTAGACGAGCAGTACTTC
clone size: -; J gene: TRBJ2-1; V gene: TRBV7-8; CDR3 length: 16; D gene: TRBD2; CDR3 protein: CASSASGLARYNEQFF; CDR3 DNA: TGTGCCAGCAGCGCGTCCGGACTAGCGAGGTACAATGAGCAGTTCTTC
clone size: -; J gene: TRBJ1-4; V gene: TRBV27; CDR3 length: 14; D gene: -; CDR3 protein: CASSLSGIREKLFF; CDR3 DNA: TGTGCCAGCAGTTTGTCAGGGATCAGGGAAAAACTGTTTTTT
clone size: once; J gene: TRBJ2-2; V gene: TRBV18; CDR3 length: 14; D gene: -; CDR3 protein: CASSPSLDTGELFF; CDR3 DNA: TGTGCCAGCTCACCCTCCTTAGACACCGGGGAGCTGTTTTTT
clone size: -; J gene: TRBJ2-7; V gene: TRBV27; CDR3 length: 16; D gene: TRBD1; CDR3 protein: CASSLSGRTGNYEQYF; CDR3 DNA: TGTGCCAGCAGTTTATCGGGTCGGACAGGGAACTACGAGCAGTACTTC
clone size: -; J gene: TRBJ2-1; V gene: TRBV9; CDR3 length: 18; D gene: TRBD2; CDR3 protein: CASSSFLAELPLGDEQFF; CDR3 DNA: TGTGCCAGCAGCTCCTTTCTAGCGGAACTTCCCCTGGGGGATGAGCAGTTCTTC
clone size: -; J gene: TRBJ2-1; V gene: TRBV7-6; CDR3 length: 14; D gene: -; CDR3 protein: CASSPWTGNNEQFF; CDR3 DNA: TGTGCCAGCAGCCCATGGACTGGGAACAATGAGCAGTTCTTC
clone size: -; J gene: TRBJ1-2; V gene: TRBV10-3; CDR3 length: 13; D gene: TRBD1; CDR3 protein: CALLADRGYGYTF; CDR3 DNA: TGTGCCCTCCTGGCGGACAGGGGATATGGCTACACCTTC
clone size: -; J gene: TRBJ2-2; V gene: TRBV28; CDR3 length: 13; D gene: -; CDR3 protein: CASTGLHTGELFF; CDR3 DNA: TGTGCCAGCACCGGACTCCACACCGGGGAGCTGTTTTTT
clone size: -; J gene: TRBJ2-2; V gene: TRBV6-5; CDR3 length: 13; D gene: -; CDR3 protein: CASRKGDTGELFF; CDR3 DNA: TGTGCCAGCAGGAAAGGGGACACCGGGGAGCTGTTTTTT
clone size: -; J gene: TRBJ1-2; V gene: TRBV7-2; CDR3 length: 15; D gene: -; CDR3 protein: CASSPMQTGVYGYTF; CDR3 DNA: TGTGCCAGCAGCCCGATGCAGACAGGTGTCTATGGCTACACCTTC
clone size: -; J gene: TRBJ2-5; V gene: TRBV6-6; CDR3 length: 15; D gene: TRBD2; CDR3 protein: CASSGLADLQETQYF; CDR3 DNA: TGTGCCAGCAGCGGACTAGCGGATCTCCAAGAGACCCAGTACTTC
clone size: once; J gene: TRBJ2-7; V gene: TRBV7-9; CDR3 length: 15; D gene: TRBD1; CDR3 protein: CASSLAGQPFLEQYF; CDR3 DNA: TGTGCCAGCAGCTTAGCGGGACAGCCCTTTCTGGAGCAGTACTTC
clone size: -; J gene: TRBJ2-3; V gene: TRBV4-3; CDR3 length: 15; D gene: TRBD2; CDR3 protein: CASSLSGGTTDTQYF; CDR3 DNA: TGCGCCAGCAGCCTTAGCGGGGGCACCACAGATACGCAGTATTTT
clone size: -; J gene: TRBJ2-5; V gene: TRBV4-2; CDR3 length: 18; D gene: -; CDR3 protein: CASSQYYGTTGGQETQYF; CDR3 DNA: TGTGCCAGCAGCCAATATTACGGGACCACCGGGGGCCAAGAGACCCAGTACTTC
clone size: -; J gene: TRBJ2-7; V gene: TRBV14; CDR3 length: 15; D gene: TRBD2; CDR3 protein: CASSQDWAGVDEQYF; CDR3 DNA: TGTGCCAGCAGCCAAGATTGGGCGGGAGTCGACGAGCAGTACTTC
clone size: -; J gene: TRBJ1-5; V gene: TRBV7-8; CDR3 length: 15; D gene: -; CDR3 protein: CASSSVARGGQPQHF; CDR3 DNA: TGTGCCAGCAGCTCAGTAGCCCGGGGAGGTCAGCCCCAGCATTTT
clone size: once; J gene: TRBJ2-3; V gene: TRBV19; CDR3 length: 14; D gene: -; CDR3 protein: CAGSWAGGTDTQYF; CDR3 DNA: TGTGCCGGTAGTTGGGCAGGGGGCACAGATACGCAGTATTTT
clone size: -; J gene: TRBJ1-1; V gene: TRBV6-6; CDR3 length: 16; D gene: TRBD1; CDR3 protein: CASSKSQTGTGTEAFF; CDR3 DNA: TGTGCCAGCAGTAAATCCCAGACAGGGACGGGAACTGAAGCTTTCTTT
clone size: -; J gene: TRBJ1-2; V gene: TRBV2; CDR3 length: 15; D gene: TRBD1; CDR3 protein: CASRAQGAGYYGYTF; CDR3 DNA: TGTGCCAGCAGGGCACAGGGGGCGGGGTACTATGGCTACACCTTC
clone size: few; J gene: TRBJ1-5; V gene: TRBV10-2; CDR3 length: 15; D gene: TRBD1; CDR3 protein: CASSPRGQGNQPQHF; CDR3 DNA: TGCGCCAGCAGTCCCCGGGGACAGGGGAATCAGCCCCAGCATTTT
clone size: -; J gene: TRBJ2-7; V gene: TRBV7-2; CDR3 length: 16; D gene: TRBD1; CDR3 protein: CASSLDWGTGATEQYF; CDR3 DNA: TGTGCCAGCAGCTTAGATTGGGGGACAGGGGCGACCGAGCAGTACTTC
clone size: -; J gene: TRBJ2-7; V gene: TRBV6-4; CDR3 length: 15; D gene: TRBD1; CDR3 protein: CARRPRQGVSYEQYF; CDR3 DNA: TGTGCCAGGCGACCGCGACAGGGCGTATCCTACGAGCAGTACTTC
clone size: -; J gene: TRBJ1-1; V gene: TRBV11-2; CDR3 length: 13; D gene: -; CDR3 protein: CASSFEGDTEAFF; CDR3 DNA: TGTGCCAGCAGCTTTGAGGGTGACACTGAAGCTTTCTTT
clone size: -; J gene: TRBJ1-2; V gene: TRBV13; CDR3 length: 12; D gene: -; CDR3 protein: CASSSSGSGYTF; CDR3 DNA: TGTGCCAGCAGCTCATCAGGGTCGGGCTACACCTTC
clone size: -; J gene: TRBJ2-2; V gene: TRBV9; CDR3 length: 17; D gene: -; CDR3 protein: CASSVPPGSGSTGELFF; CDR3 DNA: TGTGCCAGCAGCGTACCCCCAGGTAGCGGCAGTACCGGGGAGCTGTTTTTT
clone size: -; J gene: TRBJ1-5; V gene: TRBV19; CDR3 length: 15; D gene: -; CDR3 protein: CASSMVRQINQPQHF; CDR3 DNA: TGTGCCAGTAGTATGGTCCGACAGATCAATCAGCCCCAGCATTTT
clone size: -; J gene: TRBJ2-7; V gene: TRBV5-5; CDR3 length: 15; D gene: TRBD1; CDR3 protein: CASSKARDSNYEQYF; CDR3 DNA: TGTGCCAGCAGCAAAGCCCGGGACAGCAATTACGAGCAGTACTTC
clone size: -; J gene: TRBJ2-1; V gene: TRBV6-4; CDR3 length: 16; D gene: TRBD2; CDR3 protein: CASSDDASGGYNEQFF; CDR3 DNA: TGTGCCAGCAGTGACGACGCTAGCGGGGGCTACAATGAGCAGTTCTTC
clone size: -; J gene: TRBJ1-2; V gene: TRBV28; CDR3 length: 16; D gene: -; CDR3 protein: CASSLPVQGANYGYTF; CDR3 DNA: TGTGCCAGCAGTTTACCGGTACAGGGCGCTAACTATGGCTACACCTTC
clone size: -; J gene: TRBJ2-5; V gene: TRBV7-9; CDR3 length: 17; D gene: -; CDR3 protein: CASSSPDSRAPQETQYF; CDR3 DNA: TGTGCCAGCAGCTCCCCGGACTCTCGGGCCCCCCAAGAGACCCAGTACTTC
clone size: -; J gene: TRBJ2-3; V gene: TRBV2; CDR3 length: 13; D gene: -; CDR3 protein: CASSEVALGSQYF; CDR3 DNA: TGTGCCAGCAGTGAAGTAGCCTTAGGTTCGCAGTATTTT